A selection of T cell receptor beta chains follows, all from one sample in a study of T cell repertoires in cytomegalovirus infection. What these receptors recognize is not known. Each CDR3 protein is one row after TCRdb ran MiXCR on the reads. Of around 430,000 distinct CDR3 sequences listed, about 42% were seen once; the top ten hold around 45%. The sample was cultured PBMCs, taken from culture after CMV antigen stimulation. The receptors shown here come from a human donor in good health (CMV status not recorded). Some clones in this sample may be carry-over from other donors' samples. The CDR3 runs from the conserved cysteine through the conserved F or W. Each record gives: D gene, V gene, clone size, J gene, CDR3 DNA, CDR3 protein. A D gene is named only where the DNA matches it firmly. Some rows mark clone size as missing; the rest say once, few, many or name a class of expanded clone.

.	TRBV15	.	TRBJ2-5	TGTGCCACCAGCAGAGCCGGAGGGCGCCGCCAAGAGACCCAGTACTTC	CATSRAGGRRQETQYF
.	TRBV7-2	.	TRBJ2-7	TGTGCCAGCAGCTATGACGTCAGCTCCTACGAGCAGTACTTC	CASSYDVSSYEQYF
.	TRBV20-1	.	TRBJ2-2	TGCAGTGCTAGGTGGCAGTTCACCGGGGAGCTGTTTTTT	CSARWQFTGELFF
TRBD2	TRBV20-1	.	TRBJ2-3	TGCAGTGCAACCCTAGCGGAAAGCACAGATACGCAGTATTTT	CSATLAESTDTQYF
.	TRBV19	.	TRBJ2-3	TGTGCCAGCCGACTAGGGCGGGGAGATACGCAGTATTTT	CASRLGRGDTQYF
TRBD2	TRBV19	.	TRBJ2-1	TGTGCCAGTAGTCCACAAGGGAGGGACTTGGGTGAGCAGTTCTTC	CASSPQGRDLGEQFF
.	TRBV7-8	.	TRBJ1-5	TGTGCCAGCAGCAAAAAGAGAGTGGGTTATCAGCCCCAGCATTTT	CASSKKRVGYQPQHF
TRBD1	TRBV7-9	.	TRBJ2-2	TGTGCCAGCAGCCACTCAGGGGGCAACGGGGAGCTGTTTTTT	CASSHSGGNGELFF
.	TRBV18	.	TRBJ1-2	TGTGCCAGCTCACCGGGCGCCGGGGCTAACTATGGCTACACCTTC	CASSPGAGANYGYTF
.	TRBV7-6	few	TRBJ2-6	TGTGCCAGCAGCTTACATAGGGGACCTCCCTCTGGGGCCAACGTCCTGACTTTC	CASSLHRGPPSGANVLTF
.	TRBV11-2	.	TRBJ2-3	TGTGCCAGCAGCACCCCCCAGCTGGCAGATACGCAGTATTTT	CASSTPQLADTQYF
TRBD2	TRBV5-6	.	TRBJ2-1	TGTGCCAGCAGCAGGACTAGTTATGAGCAGTTCTTC	CASSRTSYEQFF
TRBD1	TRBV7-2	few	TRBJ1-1	TGTGCCAGCAGCCTCCTTAATCCGGGACAGAGTTTCGCTGAAGCTTTCTTT	CASSLLNPGQSFAEAFF
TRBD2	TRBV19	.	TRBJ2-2	TGTGCCACCGAGACGGGAGGCTATAACACCGGGGAGCTGTTTTTT	CATETGGYNTGELFF
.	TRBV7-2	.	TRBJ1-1	TGTGCCAGCAGCGCAGCAGGTTTTCCCTACACTGAAGCTTTCTTT	CASSAAGFPYTEAFF
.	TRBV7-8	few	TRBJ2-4	TGTGCCAGCAGCTCAAAGGGGGGTTTAGGCAAAAACATTCAGTACTTC	CASSSKGGLGKNIQYF
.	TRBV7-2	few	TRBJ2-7	TGTGCCAGCAGCTCCCGGGACGACCACGACGAGCAGTACTTC	CASSSRDDHDEQYF
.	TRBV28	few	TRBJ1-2	TGTGCCAGCAAGATGGACCCCCAGAACTATGGCTACACCTTC	CASKMDPQNYGYTF
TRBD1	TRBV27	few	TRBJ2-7	TGTGCCAGCAGTACGCGAGGGGGACAGGGGATCGTCTACGAGCAGTACTTC	CASSTRGGQGIVYEQYF
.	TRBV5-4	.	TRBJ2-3	TGTGCCAGCAGCCTCCTTCTAGCGAATACGCAGTATTTT	CASSLLLANTQYF
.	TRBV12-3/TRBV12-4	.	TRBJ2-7	TGTGCCAGCAGTTTTGGGCCCCTGTCCTACGAGCAGTACTTC	CASSFGPLSYEQYF
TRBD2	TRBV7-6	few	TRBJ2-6	TGTGCCAGCAGCCCCCCGGGACTAGCGGGAGGGTTCCACTCTGCTGGGGCCAACGTCCTGACTTTC	CASSPPGLAGGFHSAGANVLTF
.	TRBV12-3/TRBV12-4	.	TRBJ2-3	TGTGCCAGCAGTTACCGGGATGACACAGATACGCAGTATTTT	CASSYRDDTDTQYF
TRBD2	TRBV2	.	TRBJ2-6	TGTGCCAGCAGGCGTAGCGGGGCTGGGGCCAACGTCCTGACTTTC	CASRRSGAGANVLTF
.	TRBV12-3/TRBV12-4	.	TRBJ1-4	TGTGCCAGCAGCACAGGGTTGTTCAAAAAACTGTTTTTT	CASSTGLFKKLFF
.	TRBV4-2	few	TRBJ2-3	TGTGCCAGCAGCCAAGTGGGAAGACCATTAGATACGCAGTATTTT	CASSQVGRPLDTQYF
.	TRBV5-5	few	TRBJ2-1	TGTGCCAGCAGCAACAGGGTAGCGAACAATGAGCAGTTCTTC	CASSNRVANNEQFF
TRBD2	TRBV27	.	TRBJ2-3	TGTGCCAGCAGTTTGTTCGCGGGGGGGCGGGCAGATACGCAGTATTTT	CASSLFAGGRADTQYF
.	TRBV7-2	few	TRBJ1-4	TGTGCCAGCAGCCGTACTAATGAAAAACTGTTTTTT	CASSRTNEKLFF
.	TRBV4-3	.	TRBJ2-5	TGCGCCAGCAGCCAGGCGGGGATTCCGCTAGAGACCCAGTACTTC	CASSQAGIPLETQYF
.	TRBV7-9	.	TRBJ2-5	TGTGCCAGCAGCTTAGCTCTTGGGCAGCAAGAGACCCAGTACTTC	CASSLALGQQETQYF
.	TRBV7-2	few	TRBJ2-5	TGTGCCAGCAGCTTAGATGGGGGTGACTCGGAGACCCAGTACTTC	CASSLDGGDSETQYF
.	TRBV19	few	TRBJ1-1	TGTGCCAGTAGTAACAGAGGGGGGGGCTCGAACACTGAAGCTTTCTTT	CASSNRGGGSNTEAFF
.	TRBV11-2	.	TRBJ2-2	TGTGCCAGCAGCTTAGATCCGAAGGGCGGGGAGCTGTTTTTT	CASSLDPKGGELFF
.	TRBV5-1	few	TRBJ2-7	TGCGCCAGCAGCTTGTCCGCGCGGCAGGTTCAGTACTTC	CASSLSARQVQYF
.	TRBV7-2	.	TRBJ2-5	TGTGCCAGCAGCTTAGACAGGGCTGGGGAGACCCAGTACTTC	CASSLDRAGETQYF
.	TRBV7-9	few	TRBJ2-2	TGTGCCAGCAGCCAATTGTTCGGGGAGCTGTTTTTT	CASSQLFGELFF
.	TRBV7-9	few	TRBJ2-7	TGTGCCAGCAGCTGGGGACCCTACGAGCAGTACTTC	CASSWGPYEQYF
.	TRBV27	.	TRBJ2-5	TGTGCCAGCAGTCGTTACAGCCTGGGGAAGACCCAGTACTTC	CASSRYSLGKTQYF
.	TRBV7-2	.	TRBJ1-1	TGTGCCAGCAGCTTAGCGCGCCTTGAAGCTTTCTTT	CASSLARLEAFF
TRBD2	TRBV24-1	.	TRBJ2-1	TGTGCCACCAGTGACCGACCCGGGACTAGCGGGGGTGGTTCCTACAATGAGCAGTTCTTC	CATSDRPGTSGGGSYNEQFF
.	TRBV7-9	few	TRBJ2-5	TGTGCCAGCAGCCAACAAAGGGAGACCCAGTACTTC	CASSQQRETQYF
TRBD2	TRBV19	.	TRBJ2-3	TGTGCCAGTAGTAAGGCTAGCGGGAGTTCCCCAGATACGCAGTATTTT	CASSKASGSSPDTQYF
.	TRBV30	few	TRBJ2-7	TGTGCCTGGAGAGACTACGAGCAGTACTTC	CAWRDYEQYF
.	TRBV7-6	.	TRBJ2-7	TGTGCCAGCAGCTTAAGTACTGGACCCTACGAGCAGTACTTC	CASSLSTGPYEQYF
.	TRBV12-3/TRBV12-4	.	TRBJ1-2	TGTGCCAGCAGTTTAGGGCAGGTGTTATGGTATGGCTACACCTTC	CASSLGQVLWYGYTF
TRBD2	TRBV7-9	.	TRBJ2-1	TGTGCCAGCAGCCGTAGGACTAGGTATGAGCAGTTCTTC	CASSRRTRYEQFF
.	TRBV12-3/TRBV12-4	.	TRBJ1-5	TGTGCCAGCAGTTTAGGGGCTGATAGCAATCAGCCCCAGCATTTT	CASSLGADSNQPQHF
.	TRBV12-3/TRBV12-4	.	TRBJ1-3	TGTGCCAGCAATTCTGGAGACTCTGGAAACACCATATATTTT	CASNSGDSGNTIYF
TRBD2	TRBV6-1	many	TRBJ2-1	TGTGCCAGCAGTGAATACGGGGGGATCTACAATGAGCAGTTCTTC	CASSEYGGIYNEQFF